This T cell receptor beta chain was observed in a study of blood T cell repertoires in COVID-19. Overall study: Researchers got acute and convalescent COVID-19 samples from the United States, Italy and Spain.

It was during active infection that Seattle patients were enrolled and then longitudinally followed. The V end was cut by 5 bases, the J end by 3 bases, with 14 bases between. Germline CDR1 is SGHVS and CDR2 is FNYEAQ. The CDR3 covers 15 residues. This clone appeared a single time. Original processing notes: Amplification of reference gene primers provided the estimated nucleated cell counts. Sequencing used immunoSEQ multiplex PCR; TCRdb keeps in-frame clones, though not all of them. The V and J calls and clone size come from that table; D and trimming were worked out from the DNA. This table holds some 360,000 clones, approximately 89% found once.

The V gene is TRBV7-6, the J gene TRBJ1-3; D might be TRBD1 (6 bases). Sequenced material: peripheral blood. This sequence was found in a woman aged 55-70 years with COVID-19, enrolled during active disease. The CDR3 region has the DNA TGTGCCAGCAGCGCCCTCAGGGGCAGTGGAAACACCATATATTTT. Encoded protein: CASSALRGSGNTIYF.